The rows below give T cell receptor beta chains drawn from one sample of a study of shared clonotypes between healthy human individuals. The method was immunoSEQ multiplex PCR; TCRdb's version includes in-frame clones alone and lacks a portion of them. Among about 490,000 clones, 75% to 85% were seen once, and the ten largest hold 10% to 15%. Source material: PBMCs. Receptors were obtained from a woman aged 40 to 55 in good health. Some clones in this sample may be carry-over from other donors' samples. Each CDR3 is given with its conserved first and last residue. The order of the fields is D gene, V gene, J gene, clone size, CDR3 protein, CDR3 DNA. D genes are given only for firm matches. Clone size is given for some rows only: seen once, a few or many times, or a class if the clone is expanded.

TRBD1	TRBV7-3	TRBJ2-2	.	CASSSRQGAGELFF	TGTGCCAGCAGCTCCCGGCAGGGGGCCGGGGAGCTGTTTTTT
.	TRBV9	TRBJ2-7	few	CASSTYLRGEQYF	TGTGCCAGCAGCACCTACCTCAGGGGCGAGCAGTACTTC
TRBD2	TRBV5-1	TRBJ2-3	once	CASSPSGSSTDTQYF	TGCGCCAGCTCCCCTAGCGGGAGTAGCACAGATACGCAGTATTTT
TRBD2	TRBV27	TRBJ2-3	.	CASSLAGEGGRDTQYF	TGTGCCAGCAGTCTAGCGGGAGAGGGAGGAAGAGATACGCAGTATTTT
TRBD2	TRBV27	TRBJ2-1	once	CASTLTSGSWNEQFF	TGTGCCAGCACCCTAACTAGCGGGAGTTGGAATGAGCAGTTCTTC
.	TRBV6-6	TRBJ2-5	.	CASSPVGGPQETQYF	TGTGCCAGCAGTCCGGTGGGGGGGCCCCAAGAGACCCAGTACTTC
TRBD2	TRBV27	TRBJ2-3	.	CASSSLAGVPDTQYF	TGTGCCAGCAGTTCTCTAGCGGGAGTGCCAGATACGCAGTATTTT
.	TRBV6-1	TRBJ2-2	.	CASSEIVGRGRTGELFF	TGTGCCAGCAGTGAAATCGTTGGCAGGGGCCGGACCGGGGAGCTGTTTTTT
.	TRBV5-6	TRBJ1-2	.	CASSPGVVYGYTF	TGTGCCAGCAGCCCTGGGGTTGTCTATGGCTACACCTTC
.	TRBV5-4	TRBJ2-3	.	CASSTGGSLDTQYF	TGTGCCAGCAGCACTGGAGGGAGTTTAGATACGCAGTATTTT
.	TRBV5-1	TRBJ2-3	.	CASSLQGGTDTQYF	TGCGCCAGCAGCTTGCAGGGTGGCACAGATACGCAGTATTTT
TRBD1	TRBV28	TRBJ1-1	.	CASSLAVGQGGTEAFF	TGTGCCAGCAGTTTGGCAGTAGGACAGGGGGGAACTGAAGCTTTCTTT
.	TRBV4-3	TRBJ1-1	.	CASSQAQDTEAFF	TGCGCCAGCAGCCAAGCCCAGGACACTGAAGCTTTCTTT
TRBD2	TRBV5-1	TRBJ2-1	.	CASTRGTGTSGYNEQFF	TGCGCCAGCACCCGTGGCACCGGGACTAGCGGCTACAATGAGCAGTTCTTC
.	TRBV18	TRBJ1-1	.	CASSPGVDTEAFF	TGTGCCAGCTCACCAGGGGTTGACACTGAAGCTTTCTTT
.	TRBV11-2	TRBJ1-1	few	CASSLRADTEAFF	TGTGCCAGCAGCTTACGCGCGGACACTGAAGCTTTCTTT
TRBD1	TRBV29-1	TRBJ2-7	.	CSVAQGLQIEQYF	TGCAGCGTTGCACAGGGGCTTCAGATCGAGCAGTACTTC
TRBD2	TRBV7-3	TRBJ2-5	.	CASSSSGSGAQETQYF	TGTGCCAGCAGCTCCTCGGGTAGCGGGGCGCAAGAGACCCAGTACTTC
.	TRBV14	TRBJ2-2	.	CASSQRRPGNTGELFF	TGTGCCAGCAGCCAGCGCAGGCCAGGGAACACCGGGGAGCTGTTTTTT
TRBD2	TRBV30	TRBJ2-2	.	CAWSSSGRAVGELFF	TGTGCCTGGAGTTCTAGCGGGAGGGCCGTCGGGGAGCTGTTTTTT
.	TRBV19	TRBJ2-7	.	CASRRVPRVYEQYF	TGTGCCAGTAGACGGGTCCCTAGGGTTTACGAGCAGTACTTC
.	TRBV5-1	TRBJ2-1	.	CASSPGPAVYNEQFF	TGCGCCAGCAGCCCCGGCCCAGCGGTTTACAATGAGCAGTTCTTC
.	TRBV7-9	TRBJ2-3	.	CASSLGLSSDTQYF	TGTGCCAGCAGCTTGGGGCTGAGCTCTGATACGCAGTATTTT
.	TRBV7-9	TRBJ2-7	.	CASSLAFGYLAYEQYF	TGTGCCAGCAGCTTAGCTTTCGGGTATTTGGCCTACGAGCAGTACTTC
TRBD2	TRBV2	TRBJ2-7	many	CASSEGGSTLYEQYF	TGTGCCAGCAGTGAGGGCGGGAGTACCCTATACGAGCAGTACTTC
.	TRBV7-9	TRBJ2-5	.	CASSRGENMGETQYF	TGTGCCAGCAGCCGTGGGGAGAATATGGGGGAGACCCAGTACTTC
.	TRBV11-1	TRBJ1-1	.	CASSPGWGEGNTEAFF	TGTGCCAGCAGCCCAGGGTGGGGTGAGGGGAACACTGAAGCTTTCTTT
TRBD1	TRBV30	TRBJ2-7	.	CAWSVDRDDEQYF	TGTGCCTGGAGCGTCGACAGGGACGACGAGCAGTACTTC
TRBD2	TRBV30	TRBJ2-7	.	CAWSVPASGSYEQYF	TGTGCCTGGAGTGTACCGGCTAGCGGGAGTTACGAGCAGTACTTC